These 19 T cell receptor beta chains share one sample of origin, sequenced in a study of tumor and adjacent non-tumor tissue in lung cancer. TCRbeta libraries were built with three rounds of nested PCR, modified from ARM-PCR. TCRdb reanalysed the multiplex PCR reads using MiXCR and keeps one entry per CDR3 protein. This sample has some 100,000 distinct CDR3 sequences, with about 65% found just once. RNA was extracted from bulk tissue without any cell sorting. This non-tumor lung sample came from over 3 cm beyond the tumor edge. The specimen was distant non-tumor lung tissue. The source of these receptors is a man in his fifties or sixties with non-small cell lung cancer.

This clonotype was counted ten times or more. This rearrangement joins TRBV6-2 or TRBV6-3 to TRBJ2-3; weak D call: TRBD2 (6 bases). The CDR3 spans 20 residues. CDR1 and CDR2 (germline): MNHEY, SVGEGT. The V end was cut by 0 bases, the J end by 2 bases, with 24 bases between. The chain's CDR3 is CASSYSIIEAGRSSTDTQYF. The CDR3 DNA follows: TGTGCCAGCAGTTACTCGATTATAGAGGCGGGGCGCTCTTCCACAGATACGCAGTATTTT.

As regards this clonotype: With a much larger clone just one base away, this may be a read error. The chain uses TRBV5-4 and TRBJ2-6; 7 nucleotides match TRBD1. This CDR3 region has 14 residues. The germline CDR1 and CDR2 sequences are SGHNT and YYREEE (reference sequence). The CDR3 nucleotides are TGTGCCATCAGCTTGGACAGGGGGGCCAACGTCCTGACTTTC. Translated, it gives CAISLDRGANVLTF.

Regarding this clonotype: A much larger clone lies a single base off, so this may be a read error. The chain recombines TRBV28 with TRBJ2-3, with TRBD2 matching over 9 bases. Germline CDR1 and CDR2: MDHEN and SYDVKM. The CDR3 length is 12 residues. Trimming at V came to 5 bases and at J to 7 bases, leaving 1 base not matched to a gene. CDR3 sequence reads: CASSSGRNTQYF. Written as DNA, the CDR3 is TGTGCCAGCAGTAGCGGGAGGAATACGCAGTATTTT.

With regard to this clonotype: A single base separates this from a much larger clone, so it may be a read error. The chain is built from TRBV12-3 or TRBV12-4 and TRBJ1-5, with a tentative D call TRBD1 (6 bases). The J call is in doubt because the DNA end fits TRBJ2-3 better. The CDR3 covers 16 residues. The CDR3 region has the DNA TGTGCCAGCAGCGAGACAGGAGACCTTGGCAATCAGCCCCAGTATTTT. Its translation is CASSETGDLGNQPQYF.

Points on this clonotype: At one boundary the junction diverges from the germline segment, which might be a read error. The chain combines TRBV12-3 or TRBV12-4 with TRBJ2-1; TRBD2 is a possible D gene (6 bases). This CDR3 is built from 17 residues. For the CDR3, the DNA is TGTGCCAGCAGTCTAGCGAGGGGACTGAACCAGAACAATGAGCAGTTCTTC. Its protein product is CASSLARGLNQNNEQFF.

Note on this clonotype: At one end the junction does not follow the germline gene, possibly because of a read error. The gene calls are TRBV29-1 and TRBJ2-7, with D possibly TRBD2 on 5 matching bases. The germline CDR1 and CDR2 sequences are SQVTM and ANQGSEA. This CDR3 is 13 amino acids long. CDR3 protein: CSVREGPGNEQYF. The CDR3 nucleotides read TGTAGCGTCCGAGAGGGTCCGGGGAACGAGCAGTACTTC.

Turning to this clonotype: Since the CDR3 does not end with the conserved phenylalanine or tryptophan, this likely comes from a read error. The V gene is TRBV29-1, the J gene TRBJ2-5; 10 positions agree with TRBD2. Germline V gene lookup returns CDR1 SQVTM and CDR2 ANQGSEA. V was clipped by 6 bases and J by 5 bases; unmatched bases: 9. There are 14 residues in the CDR3. For the CDR3, the DNA is TGCAGCGTCGACCTAGCGGGAGTGGTGGAGACCCAGTACTGC. Its protein is CSVDLAGVVETQYC.

This clonotype has ten or more counts. The chain links TRBV20-1 to TRBJ2-1, with a possible D match to TRBD2 (5 bases). In germline, CDR1 is DFQATT, CDR2 SNEGSKA (reference sequence). V was cut by 7 bases and J by 3 bases, with 16 bases left in between. This CDR3 contains 14 residues. The CDR3 region is CSGLYPGGYNEQFF. The CDR3 DNA is TGCAGTGGCCTTTACCCAGGAGGCTACAATGAGCAGTTCTTC.

This rearrangement joins TRBV7-3 to TRBJ2-1, with D unclear. This CDR3 region has 15 residues. Per germline, CDR1 SGHTA and CDR2 FQGTGA. V was cut by 5 bases and J by 6 bases, with 17 bases left in between. CDR3 sequence (DNA): TGTGCCAGCAGCCCACAGTGGATCCCTAGCAATGAGCAGTTCTTC. This encodes CASSPQWIPSNEQFF.

By sample share, this clonotype is hyperexpanded (1% or more). The chain carries TRBV29-1 and TRBJ2-1; D is uncertain. V was trimmed by 1 base and J by 0 bases, leaving 10 bases between them. The germline gives CDR1 SQVTM, CDR2 ANQGSEA. This CDR3 has 15 residues. CDR3 amino acids: CSVEGKHSSYNEQFF. As DNA, the CDR3 is TGCAGCGTTGAAGGTAAACACAGCTCCTACAATGAGCAGTTCTTC.

The rearrangement joins TRBV5-6 to TRBJ1-2; D is ambiguous. V lost 6 bases and J 7 bases, leaving 22 bases between the germline ends. Germline V gene sequence: CDR1 SGHDT, CDR2 YYEEEE. The CDR3 extends over 15 amino acids. The DNA for the CDR3 is TGTGCCAGCAACTGGGTGACGGTGCAGTCTGCTGGCTACACCTTC. This codes for CASNWVTVQSAGYTF.

This clonotype appeared a few times. This may be a read error: a much more frequent sequence differs by one nucleotide. The chain carries TRBV10-3 and TRBJ1-1; TRBD1 agrees at 8 bases. Germline CDR1 ENHRY, CDR2 SYGVKD. The CDR3 loop spans 14 amino acids. CDR3 sequence (DNA): TGTGCCATCAGAGAGACAGGGGATAACACTGAAGCTTTATTT. This translates into CAIRETGDNTEALF.

About this clonotype itself: This could be a read error, since a much larger clone is one nucleotide away. This rearrangement joins TRBV5-1 to TRBJ2-3; no reliable D call. Germline V gene data show CDR1 as SGHRS and CDR2 as YFSETQ. This CDR3 comprises 13 residues. CDR3 sequence: CTSSLVGSDTQYF. CDR3 bases: TGCACCAGCAGCTTGGTGGGCTCAGATACGCAGTATTTT.

Comment on this clonotype: One end of the junction does not line up with germline, which may come from a read error. This sequence joins TRBV5-4 and TRBJ2-1; D is uncertain. The CDR3 sequence is 14 residues long. Per germline, CDR1 SGHNT and CDR2 YYREEE (reference sequence). As DNA, the CDR3 is TGTGCCGGCAGCTTGGTCGGGCAGAACAATGAGCAGTTCTTC. Protein sequence: CAGSLVGQNNEQFF.

Comments on this clonotype: With a much larger clone just one base away, this may be a read error. The genes are TRBV28 and TRBJ2-2; D remains ambiguous. CDR3 length: 10 amino acids. Trimming stripped 6 bases from V and 7 bases from J, with 3 bases between. Per germline, CDR1 MDHEN and CDR2 SYDVKM. The CDR3 is CASRFGELFF. The CDR3 region has the DNA TGTGCCAGCAGGTTCGGGGAGCTGTTTTTT.

Note on this clonotype: In this CDR3 the conserved last residue, phenylalanine or tryptophan, is missing, so a read error is likely. The chain is built from TRBV6-1 and TRBJ1-1, with TRBD1 as a possible D gene (6 bases). CDR1 and CDR2 from the germline V gene are MNHNS and SASEGT. This CDR3 has 16 amino acids. The CDR3 region is CASSEVGSGADTEAFC. CDR3 nucleotides: TGTGCTAGCAGTGAAGTGGGGTCGGGGGCGGACACTGAAGCTTTCTGT.

Details on this clonotype: This clone may be a read error of a much larger clone one base away. The chain employs TRBV7-3 and TRBJ1-3; D may be TRBD1 (6 bases). There are 16 residues in the CDR3. CDR1 and CDR2 (germline): SGHTA, FQGTGA. The CDR3 protein is CASSLQPQGSGNTLYF. The DNA of the CDR3 is TGTGCCAGCAGCTTACAACCACAGGGCTCTGGAAACACCTTATATTTT. The entire variable domain, with the rest obtained from reference TRBV7-3 and TRBJ1-3, is as follows: GAGVSQTPSNKVTEKGKYVELRCDPISGHTALYWYRQSLGQGPEFLIYFQGTGAADDSGLPNDRFFAVRPEGSVSTLKIQRTERGDSAVYLCASSLQPQGSGNTLYFGEGSWLTVV.

Comment on this clonotype: A read error may be the cause here, since a much bigger clone is one base away. The chain recombines TRBV12-3 or TRBV12-4 with TRBJ2-4; 8 bases map to TRBD2. The CDR3 is 16 residues long. The CDR3 is CASSFGAGGAKYIQYF. The CDR3 DNA sequence: TGTGCCAGCAGTTTCGGGGCGGGGGGAGCCAAATACATTCAGTACTTC.

This clonotype was picked up one time. The gene calls are TRBV11-2 and TRBJ2-5; 8 bases match TRBD1. Germline trimming cut 9 bases from V and 10 bases from J; bases unmatched to any gene: 16. Germline CDR1 and CDR2: SGHAT and FQNNGV. The CDR3 spans 14 residues. The CDR3 DNA follows: TGTGCCAGGAGCCCAGGGGGCGGGCTGGAGCACCAGTACTTC. Protein: CARSPGGGLEHQYF.